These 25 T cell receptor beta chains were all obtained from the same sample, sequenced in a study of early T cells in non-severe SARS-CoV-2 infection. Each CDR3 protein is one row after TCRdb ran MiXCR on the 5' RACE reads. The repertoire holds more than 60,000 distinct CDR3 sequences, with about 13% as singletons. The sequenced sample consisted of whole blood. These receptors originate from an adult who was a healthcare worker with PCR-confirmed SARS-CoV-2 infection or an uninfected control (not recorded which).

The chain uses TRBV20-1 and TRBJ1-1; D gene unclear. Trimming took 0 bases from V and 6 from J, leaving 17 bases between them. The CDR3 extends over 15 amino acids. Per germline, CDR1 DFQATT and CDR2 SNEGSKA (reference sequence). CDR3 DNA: TGCAGTGCTAGAGATAGAGCGGGCACCAACGCTGAAGCTTTCTTT. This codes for CSARDRAGTNAEAFF.

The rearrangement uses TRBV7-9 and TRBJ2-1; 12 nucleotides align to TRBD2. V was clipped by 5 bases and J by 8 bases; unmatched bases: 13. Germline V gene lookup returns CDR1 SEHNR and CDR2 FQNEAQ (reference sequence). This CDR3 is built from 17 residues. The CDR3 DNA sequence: TGTGCCAGCAGCCGTCCCCGACTAGCGGGAGTTTACGATGAGCAGTTCTTC. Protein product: CASSRPRLAGVYDEQFF.

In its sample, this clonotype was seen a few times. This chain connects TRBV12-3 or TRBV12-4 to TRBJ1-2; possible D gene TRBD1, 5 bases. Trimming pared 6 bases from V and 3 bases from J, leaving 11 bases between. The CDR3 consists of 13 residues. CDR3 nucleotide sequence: TGTGCCAGCAGCCCCGGGGCCGACTATGGCTACACCTTC. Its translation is CASSPGADYGYTF.

CDR3 in amino acids: CSAGPPTRGQFF. The CDR3 coding sequence is TGCAGCGCAGGACCCCCTACTAGGGGGCAGTTCTTC. J is TRBJ2-1 and V is TRBV29-1; possibly TRBD1 or TRBD2 for D (5 bases each). Germline loops: CDR1 SQVTM, CDR2 ANQGSEA. The CDR3 runs to 12 residues. V was clipped by 7 bases and J by 12 bases, with 19 bases between them.

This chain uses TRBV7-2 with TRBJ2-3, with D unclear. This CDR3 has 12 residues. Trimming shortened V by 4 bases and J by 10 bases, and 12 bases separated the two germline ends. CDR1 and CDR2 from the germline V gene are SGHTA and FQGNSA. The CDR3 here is CASSSSTYPQYF. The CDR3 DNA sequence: TGTGCCAGCAGCTCCTCTACGTACCCGCAGTATTTT.

CDR3: CASSFEGLAGNEQFF. CDR3 nucleotides: TGTGCCAGCAGCTTCGAAGGACTAGCGGGAAATGAGCAGTTCTTC. The chain has TRBV7-2 and TRBJ2-1; 12 nucleotides match TRBD2. The CDR3 consists of 15 residues. The germline V gene encodes CDR1 SGHTA and CDR2 FQGNSA. Unmatched junction bases numbered 4, after V lost 3 bases and J lost 7 bases. The full variable domain, rest sourced from reference TRBV7-2 and TRBJ2-1, is GAGVSQSPSNKVTEKGKDVELRCDPISGHTALYWYRQSLGQGLEFLIYFQGNSAPDKSGLPSDRFSAERTGGSVSTLTIQRTQQEDSAVYLCASSFEGLAGNEQFFGPGTRLTVL.

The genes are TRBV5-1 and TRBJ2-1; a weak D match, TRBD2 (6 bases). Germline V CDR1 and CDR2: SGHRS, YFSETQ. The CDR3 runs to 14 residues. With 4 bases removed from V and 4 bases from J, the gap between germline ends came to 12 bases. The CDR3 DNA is TGCGCCAGCAGCGCGATAGCGGTTTACAATGAGCAGTTCTTC. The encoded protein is CASSAIAVYNEQFF.

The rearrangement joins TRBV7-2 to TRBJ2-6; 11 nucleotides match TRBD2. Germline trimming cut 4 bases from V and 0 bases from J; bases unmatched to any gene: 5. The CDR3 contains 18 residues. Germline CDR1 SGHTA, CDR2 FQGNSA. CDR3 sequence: CASSSRGTSGSGANVLTF. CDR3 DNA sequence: TGTGCCAGCAGCTCAAGGGGGACTAGCGGCTCTGGGGCCAACGTCCTGACTTTC.

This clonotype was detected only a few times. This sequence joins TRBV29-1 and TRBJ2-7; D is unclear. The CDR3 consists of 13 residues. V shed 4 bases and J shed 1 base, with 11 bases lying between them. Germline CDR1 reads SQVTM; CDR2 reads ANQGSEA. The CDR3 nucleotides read TGCAGCGTTGCCGAGACGGGTTCCTACGAGCAGTACTTC. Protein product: CSVAETGSYEQYF.

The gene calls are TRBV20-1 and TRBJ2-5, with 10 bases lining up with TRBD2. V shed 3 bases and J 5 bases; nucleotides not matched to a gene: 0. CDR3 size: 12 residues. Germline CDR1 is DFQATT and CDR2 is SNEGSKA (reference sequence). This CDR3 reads CSARTSGETQYF. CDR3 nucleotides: TGCAGTGCTAGGACTAGCGGGGAGACCCAGTACTTC.

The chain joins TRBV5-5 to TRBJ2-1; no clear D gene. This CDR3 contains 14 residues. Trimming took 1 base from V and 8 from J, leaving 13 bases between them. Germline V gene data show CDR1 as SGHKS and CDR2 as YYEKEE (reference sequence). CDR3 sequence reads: CASSLRALIDEQFF. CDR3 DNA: TGTGCCAGCAGCTTGAGGGCCCTAATCGATGAGCAGTTCTTC.

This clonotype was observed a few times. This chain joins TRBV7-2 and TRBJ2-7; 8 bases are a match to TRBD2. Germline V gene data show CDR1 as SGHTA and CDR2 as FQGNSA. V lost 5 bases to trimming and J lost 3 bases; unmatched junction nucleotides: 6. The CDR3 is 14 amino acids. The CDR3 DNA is TGTGCCAGCAGCCAGGGACTAGGTTACTACGAGCAGTACTTC. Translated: CASSQGLGYYEQYF.

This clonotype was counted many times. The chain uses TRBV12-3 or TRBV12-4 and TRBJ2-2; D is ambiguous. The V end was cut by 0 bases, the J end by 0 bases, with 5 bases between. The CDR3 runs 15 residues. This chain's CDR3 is CASSLAGTNTGELFF. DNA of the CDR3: TGTGCCAGCAGTTTAGCGGGAACGAACACCGGGGAGCTGTTTTTT.

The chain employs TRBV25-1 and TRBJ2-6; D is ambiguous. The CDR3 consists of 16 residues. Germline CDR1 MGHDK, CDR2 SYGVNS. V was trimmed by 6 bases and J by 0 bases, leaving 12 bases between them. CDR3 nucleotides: TGTGCCAGCAGCGCGAGACGGAGCTCTGGGGCCAACGTCCTGACTTTC. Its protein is CASSARRSSGANVLTF.

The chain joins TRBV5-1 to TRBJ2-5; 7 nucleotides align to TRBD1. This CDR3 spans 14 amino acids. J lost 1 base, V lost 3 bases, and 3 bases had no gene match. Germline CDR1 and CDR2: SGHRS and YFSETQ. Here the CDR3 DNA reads TGCGCCAGCAGCTCTCAGGGGGTCCAAGAGACCCAGTACTTC. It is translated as CASSSQGVQETQYF. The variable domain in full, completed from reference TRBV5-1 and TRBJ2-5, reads KAGVTQTPRYLIKTRGQQVTLSCSPISGHRSVSWYQQTPGQGLQFLFEYFSETQRNKGNFPGRFSGRQFSNSRSEMNVSTLELGDSALYLCASSSQGVQETQYFGPGTRLLVL.

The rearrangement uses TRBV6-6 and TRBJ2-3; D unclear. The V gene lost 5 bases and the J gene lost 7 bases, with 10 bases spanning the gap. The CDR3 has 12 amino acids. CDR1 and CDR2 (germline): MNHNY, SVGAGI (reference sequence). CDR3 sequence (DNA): TGTGCCAGCAGTAGGCTGTCAAATACGCAGTATTTT. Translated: CASSRLSNTQYF.

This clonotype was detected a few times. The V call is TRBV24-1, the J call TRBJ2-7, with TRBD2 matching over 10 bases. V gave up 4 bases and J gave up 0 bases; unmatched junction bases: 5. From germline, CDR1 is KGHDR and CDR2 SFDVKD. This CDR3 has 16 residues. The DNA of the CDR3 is TGTGCCACCAGTGACTCCTCTAGCGGGAGCTCCTACGAGCAGTACTTC. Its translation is CATSDSSSGSSYEQYF.

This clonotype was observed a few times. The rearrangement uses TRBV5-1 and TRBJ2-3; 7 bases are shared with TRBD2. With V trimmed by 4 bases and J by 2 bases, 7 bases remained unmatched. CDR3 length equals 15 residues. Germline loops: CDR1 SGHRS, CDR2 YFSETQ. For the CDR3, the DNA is TGCGCCAGCAGCCCGGGAGGAGTTACCACAGATACGCAGTATTTT. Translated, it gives CASSPGGVTTDTQYF.

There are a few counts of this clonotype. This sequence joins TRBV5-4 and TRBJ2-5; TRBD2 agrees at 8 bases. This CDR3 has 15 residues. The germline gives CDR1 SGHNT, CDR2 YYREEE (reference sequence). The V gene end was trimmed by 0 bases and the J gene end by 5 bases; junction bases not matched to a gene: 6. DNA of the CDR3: TGTGCCAGCAGCTTGGGGGGACTAGGATCTGAGACCCAGTACTTC. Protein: CASSLGGLGSETQYF.

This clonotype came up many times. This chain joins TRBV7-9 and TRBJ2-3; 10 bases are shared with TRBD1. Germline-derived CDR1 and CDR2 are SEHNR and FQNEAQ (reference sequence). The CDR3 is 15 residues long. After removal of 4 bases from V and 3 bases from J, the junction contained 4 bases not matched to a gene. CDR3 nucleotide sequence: TGTGCCAGCAGCTCCCGGGACAGGGGAACAGATACGCAGTATTTT. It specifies CASSSRDRGTDTQYF.

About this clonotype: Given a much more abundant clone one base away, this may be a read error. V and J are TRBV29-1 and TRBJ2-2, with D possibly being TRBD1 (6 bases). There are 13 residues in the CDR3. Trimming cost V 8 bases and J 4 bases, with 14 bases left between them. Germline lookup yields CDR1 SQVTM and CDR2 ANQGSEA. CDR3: CSTRDIRTGELFF. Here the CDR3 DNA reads TGCAGCACACGGGACATTCGCACCGGGGAGCTGTTTTTT.

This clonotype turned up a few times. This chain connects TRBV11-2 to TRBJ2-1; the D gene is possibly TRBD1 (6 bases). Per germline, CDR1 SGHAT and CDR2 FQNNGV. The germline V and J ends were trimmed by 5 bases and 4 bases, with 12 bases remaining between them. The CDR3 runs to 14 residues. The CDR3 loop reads CASSILQGYNEQFF. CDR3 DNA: TGTGCCAGCAGCATCCTACAGGGATACAATGAGCAGTTCTTC.

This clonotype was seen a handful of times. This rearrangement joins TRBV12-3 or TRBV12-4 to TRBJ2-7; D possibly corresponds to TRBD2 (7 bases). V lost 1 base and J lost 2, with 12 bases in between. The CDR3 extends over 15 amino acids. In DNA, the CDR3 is TGTGCCAGCAGTTTAGGACCGGGGGGCCCCTACGAGCAGTACTTC. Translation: CASSLGPGGPYEQYF.

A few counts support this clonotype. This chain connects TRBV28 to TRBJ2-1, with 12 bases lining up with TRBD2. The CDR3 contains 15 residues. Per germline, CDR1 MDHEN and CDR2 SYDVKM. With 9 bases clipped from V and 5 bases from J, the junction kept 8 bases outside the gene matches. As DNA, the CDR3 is TGTGCCAGTTTCCGTCGGACTAGCGGGAACAATGAGCAGTTCTTC. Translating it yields CASFRRTSGNNEQFF. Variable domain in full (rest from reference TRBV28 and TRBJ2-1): DVKVTQSSRYLVKRTGEKVFLECVQDMDHENMFWYRQDPGLGLRLIYFSYDVKMKEKGDIPEGYSVSREKKERFSLILESASTNQTSMYLCASFRRTSGNNEQFFGPGTRLTVL.

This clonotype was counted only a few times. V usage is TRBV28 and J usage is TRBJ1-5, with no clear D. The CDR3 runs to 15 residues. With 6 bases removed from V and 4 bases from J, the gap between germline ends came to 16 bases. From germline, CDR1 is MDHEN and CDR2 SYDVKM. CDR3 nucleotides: TGTGCCAGCAGCCTGACCAGGAGCTTAAATCAGCCCCAGCATTTT. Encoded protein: CASSLTRSLNQPQHF.